Shown below are 2 T cell receptor beta chains from a single sample sequenced in a study of cytomegalovirus exposure and HLA in healthy donors. The PCR made use of 60 Vbeta and 13 Jbeta primers. Produced via immunoSEQ multiplex PCR; TCRdb's table is partial and in-frame only. The sample has about 140,000 clones; about 74% are singletons. The specimen sequenced was PBMCs. The source is a woman aged 45-65 years in good health and CMV-seronegative.

The CDR3 loop is CAISESGGRGEKLFF. The CDR3 DNA sequence: TGTGCCATCAGTGAGTCGGGAGGGAGAGGAGAAAAACTGTTTTTT. The chain uses TRBV10-3 and TRBJ1-4, with D hard to call. V was trimmed by 0 bases and J by 8 bases, leaving 13 bases between them. Germline CDR1 ENHRY, CDR2 SYGVKD. The CDR3 has 15 residues.

J is TRBJ2-1 and V is TRBV6-6; 7 bases match TRBD2. CDR1 and CDR2 from the germline V gene are MNHNY and SVGAGI (reference sequence). The length of the CDR3 is 13 residues. V shed 4 bases, J shed 6 bases, and the junction held 3 bases outside the gene matches. For the CDR3, the DNA is TGTGCCAGCAGTTCCGGACTAGGCAATGAGCAGTTCTTC. Residues: CASSSGLGNEQFF.